This T cell receptor (beta chain) was documented in a study of T-cell memory formation after mild COVID-19. Losses at the gene ends were 5 bases for V and 0 bases for J; bases not matched to a gene: 10. This CDR3 spans 16 amino acids. Germline-derived CDR1 and CDR2 are DFQATT and SNEGSKA (reference sequence). MiXCR, applied by TCRdb to the 5' RACE reads, yields one record per CDR3 protein. The table lists 210,000 or so distinct CDR3 sequences, around 19% of them singletons. V gene TRBV20-1 combines with J gene TRBJ2-1; the match to TRBD2 covers 7 bases. The sequenced sample was PBMCs or a T cell subset sorted from them (not recorded which). This receptor was taken from an adult woman who had mild COVID-19 (a few samples of this study predate the infection). Cell type and time point are not known. CDR3 in amino acids: CSAPRYGGSSYNEQFF. The CDR3 coding sequence is TGCAGTGCTCCTCGCTACGGGGGGAGCTCCTACAATGAGCAGTTCTTC.